This T cell receptor (beta chain) was observed in a study of OX40 agonist ivuxolimab in advanced cancers. Overall study: Ivuxolimab is an agonistic anti-OX40 (CD134) antibody, and patients were treated with it.

The sampling schedule covered blood at baseline, cycle 4 day 1, and cycle 7 day 1. Repertoires were generated with immunoSEQ multiplex PCR, while TCRdb's copy carries only in-frame clones and drops some. The repertoire holds under 95,000 clones, with approximately 90% as singletons. CDR1 and CDR2 (germline): SEHNR, FQNEAQ (reference sequence). There are 15 residues in the CDR3. Trimming left V 3 bases short and J 0 bases short, with 9 bases between. Sequences were derived from CD4+ or CD8+ T cells sorted from blood, sampled in a trial of the OX40 agonist ivuxolimab. The source of this sequence is an adult with an advanced solid tumor such as melanoma, head and neck, liver or kidney cancer. The chain combines TRBV7-9 with TRBJ2-1, with a tentative D call TRBD2 (6 bases). The CDR3 bases are TGTGCCAGCAGCTTCCTCGGGGGCTCCTACAATGAGCAGTTCTTC. Translation gives CASSFLGGSYNEQFF. Supplemented by reference TRBV7-9 and TRBJ2-1, the full variable domain reads DTGVSQNPRHKITKRGQNVTFRCDPISEHNRLYWYRQTLGQGPEFLTYFQNEAQLEKSRLLSDRFSAERPKGSFSTLEIQRTEQGDSAMYLCASSFLGGSYNEQFFGPGTRLTVL.